Listed below are T cell receptor beta chains from one sample, sequenced in a study of post-analysis software for immune sequencing data. MiXCR, run by TCRdb on the PCR reads, gives a single entry per CDR3 protein. The sample has 150,000 to 200,000 distinct CDR3 sequences; about 30% are singletons. The specimen was blood. The receptors come from a girl between 10 and 17 years old with multiple sclerosis. Both conserved end residues are part of each CDR3. The D gene is left open where the match is weak. Only part of the rows carry a size: once, few, many, or a class if the clone is expanded.

cdr3_nt cdr3_aa clone_size j_call d_call v_call
TGTGCCTGGAGTAGGGGGAAGGCAGATACGCAGTATTTT CAWSRGKADTQYF few TRBJ2-3 NA TRBV30
TGCGCCAGCAGCCACCAATCTAGCGGGACTACCTCCTACAATGAGCAGTTCTTC CASSHQSSGTTSYNEQFF many TRBJ2-1 TRBD2 TRBV4-1
TGTGCCTGGACCAGGACAGGGGCCGTCCAAGAGACCCAGTACTTC CAWTRTGAVQETQYF few TRBJ2-5 TRBD1 TRBV30
TGTGCCAGCAGCTTAGTGGGGGGCCGGAACACAGATACGCAGTATTTT CASSLVGGRNTDTQYF NA TRBJ2-3 NA TRBV7-2
TGTGCCAGCAGCCAAGGTTACTACGAGCAGTACTTC CASSQGYYEQYF NA TRBJ2-7 NA TRBV14
TGCGCCAGCAGCTTGAAACCGGGACTAGCTGTGCCAGATACGCAGTATTTT CASSLKPGLAVPDTQYF NA TRBJ2-3 TRBD2 TRBV5-1
TGCGCCAGCGGGGGGAACCAGGGGGCGCCTTTGGTTTTCTTT CASGGNQGAPLVFF NA TRBJ1-1 TRBD1 TRBV5-1
TGTGCCAGCAGTTCGGGGGCCGCAAATGAAAAACTGTTTTTT CASSSGAANEKLFF NA TRBJ1-4 NA TRBV12-3/TRBV12-4
TGTGCCAGCAGCAAAGCAGGGGAGGGCTCCTACGAGCAGTACTTC CASSKAGEGSYEQYF few TRBJ2-7 NA TRBV21-1
TGCAGCGGCACGGGGAGTTACAATGAGCAGTTCTTC CSGTGSYNEQFF many TRBJ2-1 NA TRBV29-1
TGTGCCAGCAGTGACGTGCTAGCGGGGTCAGATGCGCAGTATTTT CASSDVLAGSDAQYF NA TRBJ2-3 TRBD2 TRBV6-4
TGTGCCAGCAGTTACCAGGGAGGCTACGAGCAGTACTTC CASSYQGGYEQYF many TRBJ2-7 NA TRBV6-5
TGTGCCAGCGGGGTGAGCGGGCGGCAAGAGACCCAGTACTTC CASGVSGRQETQYF many TRBJ2-5 NA TRBV12-3/TRBV12-4
TGCAGTGCTAGTTCGGAGCTACCCCCCCGCGATGAGCAGTTCTTC CSASSELPPRDEQFF many TRBJ2-1 NA TRBV20-1
TGCAGTGCTTCAACCGGGACTAGCCTTGAGCAGTACTTC CSASTGTSLEQYF few TRBJ2-7 TRBD2 TRBV20-1
TGTGCCAGCGGTCCAGATAGCGGGGCCTACAATGAGCAGTTCTTC CASGPDSGAYNEQFF many TRBJ2-1 TRBD2 TRBV6-5
TGTGCCAGCAGCTGGGACTACGACAGGGGGGCTCCTGAAGCTTTCTTT CASSWDYDRGAPEAFF NA TRBJ1-1 TRBD1 TRBV7-8
TGTGCCAGCAGCCAAGTAGGAGGGGCCAGGGAGCTGTTTTTT CASSQVGGARELFF NA TRBJ2-2 NA TRBV3-1
TGTGCCACCGCCATTCTCGGGGGGACAGCGAACACTGAAGCTTTCTTT CATAILGGTANTEAFF NA TRBJ1-1 TRBD1 TRBV28
TGTGCCAGCAGTTCTGAGGGGCAGGGCTATACTGATACTCATCCTAGCACAGATACGCAGTATTTT CASSSEGQGYTDTHPSTDTQYF many TRBJ2-3 NA TRBV2
TGTGCCAGCAGTTACTCCTCCGGGACCTCACTGAATGAGCAGTTCTTC CASSYSSGTSLNEQFF many TRBJ2-1 NA TRBV6-5
TGCAGTGCTAGTTTAAGATCCAATAGCAATCAGCCCCAGCATTTT CSASLRSNSNQPQHF few TRBJ1-5 NA TRBV20-1